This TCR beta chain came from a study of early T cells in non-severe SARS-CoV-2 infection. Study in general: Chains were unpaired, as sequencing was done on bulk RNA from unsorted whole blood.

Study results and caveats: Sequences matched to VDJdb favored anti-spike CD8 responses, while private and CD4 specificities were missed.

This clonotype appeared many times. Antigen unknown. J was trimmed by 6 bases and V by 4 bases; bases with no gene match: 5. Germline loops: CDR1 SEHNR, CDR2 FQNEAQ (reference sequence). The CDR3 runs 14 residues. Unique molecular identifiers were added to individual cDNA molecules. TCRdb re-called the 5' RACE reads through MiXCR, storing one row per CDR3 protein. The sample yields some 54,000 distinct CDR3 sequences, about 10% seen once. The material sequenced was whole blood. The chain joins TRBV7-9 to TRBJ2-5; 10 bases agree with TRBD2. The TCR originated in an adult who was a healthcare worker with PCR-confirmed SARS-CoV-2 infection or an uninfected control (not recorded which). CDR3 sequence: CASSSASGSKTQYF. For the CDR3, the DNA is TGTGCCAGCAGCTCTGCTAGCGGGAGTAAGACCCAGTACTTC.